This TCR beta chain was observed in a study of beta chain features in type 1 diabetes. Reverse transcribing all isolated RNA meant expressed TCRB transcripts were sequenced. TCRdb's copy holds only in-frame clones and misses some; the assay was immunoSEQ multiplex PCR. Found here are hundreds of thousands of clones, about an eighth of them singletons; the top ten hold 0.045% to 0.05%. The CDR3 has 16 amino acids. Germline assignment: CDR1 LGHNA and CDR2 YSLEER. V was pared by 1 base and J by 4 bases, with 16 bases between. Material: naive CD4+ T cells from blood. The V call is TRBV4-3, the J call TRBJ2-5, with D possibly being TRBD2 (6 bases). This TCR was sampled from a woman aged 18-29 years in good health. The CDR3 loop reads CASSQGAGIGGETQYF. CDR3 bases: TGCGCCAGCAGCCAAGGGGCCGGGATCGGGGGAGAGACCCAGTACTTC.